Listed below are T cell receptor beta chains from one sample, sequenced in a study of T-cell reconstitution after alpha-beta-depleted transplantation in children. One entry per CDR3 protein, called by TCRdb with MiXCR from the PCR reads. This sample has 420,000 or so distinct CDR3 sequences, with approximately 10% found just once. This specimen was PBMCs from the stem cell graft donor, taken from the stem cell graft. Receptors were obtained from a human donor who donated a stem cell graft to a child with acute myeloid leukemia. Both conserved end residues are trimmed from each CDR3. Fields, in order: J gene, CDR3 length, V gene, CDR3 protein.

J: TRBJ1-2
length: 14
V: TRBV12-3/TRBV12-4
CDR3: ASRPESRGAGYGYT

J: TRBJ2-1
length: 12
V: TRBV7-9
CDR3: ASSAGTGNNEQF

J: TRBJ2-3
length: 13
V: TRBV5-1
CDR3: ASSLEDVRTDTQY

J: TRBJ2-5
length: 11
V: TRBV20-1
CDR3: SAVGGFRETQY

J: TRBJ1-2
length: 11
V: TRBV3-1
CDR3: ASSQGQGDGYT

J: TRBJ1-1
length: 10
V: TRBV29-1
CDR3: SVVGMNTEAF

J: TRBJ2-3
length: 10
V: TRBV29-1
CDR3: SGRRSADTQY

J: TRBJ2-3
length: 11
V: TRBV20-1
CDR3: SARGRGSNLQY

J: TRBJ2-3
length: 14
V: TRBV6-1
CDR3: ASSPGGWGFTDTQY

J: TRBJ1-1
length: 11
V: TRBV7-3
CDR3: ASSEGVTTEAF

J: TRBJ2-2
length: 14
V: TRBV5-1
CDR3: ASSLAGGVLTGELF

J: TRBJ1-5
length: 11
V: TRBV25-1
CDR3: ASSGGGGQPQH

J: TRBJ1-2
length: 13
V: TRBV5-1
CDR3: ASSLVGTGDGGYT

J: TRBJ2-3
length: 12
V: TRBV20-1
CDR3: SARDLKFADTQY

J: TRBJ2-3
length: 12
V: TRBV20-1
CDR3: SAHRTSGTDTQY

J: TRBJ2-5
length: 10
V: TRBV29-1
CDR3: SVSGQQETQY

J: TRBJ2-3
length: 12
V: TRBV12-3/TRBV12-4
CDR3: ASTMGGRTDTQY

J: TRBJ1-1
length: 12
V: TRBV7-6
CDR3: ASSLRSGLGEAF

J: TRBJ1-6
length: 13
V: TRBV19
CDR3: ASRESGTINSPLH

J: TRBJ1-1
length: 15
V: TRBV5-6
CDR3: ASSDGDLDRGNTEAF

J: TRBJ1-2
length: 10
V: TRBV29-1
CDR3: SVEYRLGGYT

J: TRBJ2-2
length: 10
V: TRBV29-1
CDR3: SVVRNTGELF

J: TRBJ2-1
length: 10
V: TRBV5-6
CDR3: ASSFLDNEQF

J: TRBJ2-1
length: 13
V: TRBV5-8
CDR3: ASNRDRGTYNEQF

J: TRBJ2-1
length: 9
V: TRBV24-1
CDR3: ATSDGGEQF

J: TRBJ2-5
length: 11
V: TRBV20-1
CDR3: SARRTDQETQY

J: TRBJ2-5
length: 14
V: TRBV20-1
CDR3: SARDRGIGYQETQY

J: TRBJ2-1
length: 14
V: TRBV20-1
CDR3: CARRSTGGTYNEQF

J: TRBJ1-2
length: 11
V: TRBV27
CDR3: ASSFGTNRGYT

J: TRBJ2-5
length: 13
V: TRBV3-1
CDR3: ASSQGGRGGETQY

J: TRBJ2-5
length: 11
V: TRBV14
CDR3: ASSRRGRETQY

J: TRBJ2-3
length: 12
V: TRBV5-1
CDR3: ASSGQGAGDTQY

J: TRBJ1-2
length: 11
V: TRBV20-1
CDR3: SAPTGVHYGYT

J: TRBJ2-1
length: 12
V: TRBV20-1
CDR3: SASREPALNEQF

J: TRBJ2-1
length: 11
V: TRBV6-1
CDR3: ASSDQGWHEQF

J: TRBJ2-3
length: 12
V: TRBV6-5
CDR3: ASSYGQSAYTQY

J: TRBJ2-3
length: 13
V: TRBV9
CDR3: ASSPSRLNTDTQY

J: TRBJ1-3
length: 12
V: TRBV12-3/TRBV12-4
CDR3: AWGLGGSGNTIY

J: TRBJ1-1
length: 10
V: TRBV7-8
CDR3: ASSLQDREAF

J: TRBJ1-1
length: 11
V: TRBV29-1
CDR3: SVEGGMNTEAF

J: TRBJ1-1
length: 12
V: TRBV6-2/TRBV6-3
CDR3: ASRTTGGLTEAF

J: TRBJ2-1
length: 13
V: TRBV7-9
CDR3: ASSSGLAETDEQF

J: TRBJ2-6
length: 16
V: TRBV5-1
CDR3: ASSALPGQGGGANVLT

J: TRBJ1-6
length: 14
V: TRBV5-1
CDR3: ASSLFGAYNNSPLH

J: TRBJ2-1
length: 12
V: TRBV5-1
CDR3: ASSLAKRVDEQF

J: TRBJ1-1
length: 12
V: TRBV5-1
CDR3: ASSSTGVGAEAF

J: TRBJ1-1
length: 12
V: TRBV6-2/TRBV6-3
CDR3: ASTIQGPRVKAF

J: TRBJ1-2
length: 11
V: TRBV6-2/TRBV6-3
CDR3: ASSVGGIYGYT

J: TRBJ2-5
length: 13
V: TRBV12-3/TRBV12-4
CDR3: ASSTSGRVQETQY

J: TRBJ2-2
length: 14
V: TRBV7-2
CDR3: ASSLEVAERTGELF

J: TRBJ1-4
length: 13
V: TRBV18
CDR3: ASSPDRGPNEKLF